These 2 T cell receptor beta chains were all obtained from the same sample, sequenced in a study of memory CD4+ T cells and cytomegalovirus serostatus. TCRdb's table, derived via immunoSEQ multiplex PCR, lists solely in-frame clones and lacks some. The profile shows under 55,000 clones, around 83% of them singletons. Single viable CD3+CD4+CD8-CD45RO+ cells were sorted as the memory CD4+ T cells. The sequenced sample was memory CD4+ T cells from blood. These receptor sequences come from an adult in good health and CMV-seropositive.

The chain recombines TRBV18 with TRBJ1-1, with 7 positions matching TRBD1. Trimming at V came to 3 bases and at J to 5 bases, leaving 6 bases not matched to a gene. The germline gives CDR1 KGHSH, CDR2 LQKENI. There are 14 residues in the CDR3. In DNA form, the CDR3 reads TGTGCCAGCTCACCTTCAGGCAGGGGGACTGAAGCTTTCTTT. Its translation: CASSPSGRGTEAFF. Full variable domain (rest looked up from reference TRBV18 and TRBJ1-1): NAGVMQNPRHLVRRRGQEARLRCSPMKGHSHVYWYRQLPEEGLKFMVYLQKENIIDESGMPKERFSAEFPKEGPSILRIQQVVRGDSAAYFCASSPSGRGTEAFFGQGTRLTVV.

Here the CDR3 reads CASSEPTSRDRANSPLHF. The CDR3 DNA reads TGTGCCAGCAGTGAACCTACTTCCAGGGACAGGGCCAATTCACCCCTCCACTTT. This chain joins TRBV6-1 and TRBJ1-6; 9 nucleotides agree with TRBD1. Trimming took 2 bases from V and 7 from J; bases not matched to a gene: 12. CDR1 and CDR2 from the germline V gene are MNHNS and SASEGT. The CDR3 extends over 18 amino acids.